A selection of T cell receptor beta chains follows, all from one sample in a study of OX40 agonist ivuxolimab in advanced cancers. Repertoires were generated with immunoSEQ multiplex PCR, while TCRdb's copy carries only in-frame clones and drops some. The sample includes 100,000 to 120,000 clones, approximately 90% seen only once; the top ten take 0.5% to 0.8%. Specimen: CD4+ or CD8+ T cells sorted from blood, collected in a trial of the OX40 agonist ivuxolimab. The receptors here all came from an adult with an advanced solid tumor such as melanoma, head and neck, liver or kidney cancer. The CDR3 runs from the conserved cysteine through the conserved F or W. A D gene is named only where the DNA matches it firmly. Clone size is not always given. Where it is, it says once, few, many or a class for expanded clones.

cdr3_length,clone_size,v_call,d_call,j_call,cdr3_nt,cdr3_aa
14,NA,TRBV11-3,TRBD2,TRBJ2-4,TGTGCCAGCAGCTTAGCTGGGGGAGGGGACATTCAGTACTTC,CASSLAGGGDIQYF
15,NA,TRBV6-1,NA,TRBJ1-5,TGTGCCAGCAGTGATTTACAGGGCGGCAATCAGCCCCAGCATTTT,CASSDLQGGNQPQHF
15,NA,TRBV5-1,TRBD2,TRBJ2-5,TGCGCCAGCAGCTTGGCGGGGGGGAGTGAGGAGACCCAGTACTTC,CASSLAGGSEETQYF
14,NA,TRBV19,NA,TRBJ2-1,TGTGCCAGTAGTTCAGGGAGCGGGTACAATGAGCAGTTCTTC,CASSSGSGYNEQFF
15,NA,TRBV5-1,NA,TRBJ1-1,TGCGCCAGCAGCTTGGCGACAGCGACAAACACTGAAGCTTTCTTT,CASSLATATNTEAFF
15,NA,TRBV7-6,NA,TRBJ1-3,TGTGCCAGCAGCTTAGGACCGAGCTCTGGAAACACCATATATTTT,CASSLGPSSGNTIYF
16,NA,TRBV19,NA,TRBJ2-4,TGTGCCAGTAGTATCATGAGGAGCGGTGGTAGAAACATTCAGTACTTC,CASSIMRSGGRNIQYF
14,NA,TRBV19,NA,TRBJ1-1,TGTGCCAGTAGTATAAAGGGTGTGAACACTGAAGCTTTCTTT,CASSIKGVNTEAFF
19,NA,TRBV9,TRBD2,TRBJ2-3,TGTGCCAGCAGCTCTAGACCTCAGGGAGGGTTTTTCCTCACAGATACGCAGTATTTT,CASSSRPQGGFFLTDTQYF
12,NA,TRBV15,NA,TRBJ2-5,TGTGCCACCAGCAGAGACTCGGGGACCCAGTACTTC,CATSRDSGTQYF
13,NA,TRBV5-4,NA,TRBJ1-2,TGTGCCAGCAGCTTGGGCAGGGGTTATGGCTACACCTTC,CASSLGRGYGYTF
13,NA,TRBV30,TRBD2,TRBJ2-7,TGTGCCTGGGACGGACTAGCGGGAGGGGAGCAGTACTTC,CAWDGLAGGEQYF
17,NA,TRBV5-4,NA,TRBJ2-2,TGTGCCAGCAGCACAAGTAATTACGGGTCGATCACCGGGGAGCTGTTTTTT,CASSTSNYGSITGELFF
15,NA,TRBV5-8,TRBD1,TRBJ1-1,TGTGCCAGCAGACCCGGGCAGGGGGGTAACACTGAAGCTTTCTTT,CASRPGQGGNTEAFF
15,NA,TRBV12-5,NA,TRBJ2-3,TGTGCTAGTGGTTCCCGAGGTATAGGCACAGATACGCAGTATTTT,CASGSRGIGTDTQYF
14,NA,TRBV6-5,NA,TRBJ1-4,TGTGCCAGCAGTTCCACAGGGCTAGATGAAAAACTGTTTTTT,CASSSTGLDEKLFF
13,NA,TRBV7-3,NA,TRBJ2-5,TGTGCCAGCAGCTCCCACCGTGAGGAGACCCAGTACTTC,CASSSHREETQYF
14,NA,TRBV9,NA,TRBJ2-5,TGTGCCAGCAGCCCCCCCTGGGACGGAGAGACCCAGTACTTC,CASSPPWDGETQYF
14,NA,TRBV7-2,TRBD1,TRBJ2-5,TGTGCCAGCAGTGCGGACAGGGGGTCAGAGACCCAGTACTTC,CASSADRGSETQYF
14,NA,TRBV30,NA,TRBJ1-2,TGTGCCTGGAGGGGGACACCCCATGGCTATGGCTACACCTTC,CAWRGTPHGYGYTF
15,NA,TRBV27,NA,TRBJ1-1,TGTGCCAGCAGTTTGAACTCACAGGGTTGGACTGAAGCTTTCTTT,CASSLNSQGWTEAFF
15,NA,TRBV7-9,NA,TRBJ2-3,TGTGCCAGCAGCTCCTCAGGGGCCAGCACAGATACGCAGTATTTT,CASSSSGASTDTQYF
14,NA,TRBV7-7,NA,TRBJ2-2,TGTGCTAGCAGAGATGGACAGTCTTCCGGGGAGCTGTTTTTT,CASRDGQSSGELFF
13,once,TRBV11-3,TRBD2,TRBJ2-5,TGTGCCAGCAGCTTTAGCGGGAGTGAGACCCAGTACTTC,CASSFSGSETQYF
14,NA,TRBV6-4,NA,TRBJ2-5,TGTGCCAGCATCTTCGCGGGCATGAGGGAGACCCAGTACTTC,CASIFAGMRETQYF